The 5 T cell receptor beta chains given below trace back to one sample, sequenced in a study of T cell repertoires in cytomegalovirus infection. Which antigens these TCRs recognize remains unknown. MiXCR, applied by TCRdb to the reads, yields one record per CDR3 protein. Of roughly 500,000 distinct CDR3 sequences detected, more than 40% appear once; the ten largest clones hold 43%. Sequenced material: cultured PBMCs, taken from culture after CMV antigen stimulation. The receptors shown here come from a human donor in good health (CMV status not recorded). Some clones in this sample may be carry-over from other donors' samples.

This clonotype was picked up a small number of times. The rearrangement uses TRBV10-3 and TRBJ2-1; 9 bases are a match to TRBD2. The germline CDR1 and CDR2 sequences are ENHRY and SYGVKD. The CDR3 extends over 15 amino acids. With 7 bases clipped from V and 5 bases from J, the junction kept 9 bases outside the gene matches. In nucleotides, the CDR3 is TGTGCCATCAAAGGGGGGGCTAGCGGGAACAATGAGCAGTTCTTC. Its protein product is CAIKGGASGNNEQFF.

This clonotype was seen a few times. CDR3 region: CASSLVPGDGYTF. The DNA of the CDR3 is TGTGCCAGCAGCTTAGTCCCCGGGGATGGCTACACCTTC. The chain carries TRBV7-2 and TRBJ1-2; no clear D gene. Trimming left V 1 base short and J 6 bases short, with 9 bases between. The length of the CDR3 is 13 residues. The germline V gene encodes CDR1 SGHTA and CDR2 FQGNSA.

The J gene is TRBJ1-4, the V gene TRBV5-5; possible D gene TRBD1, 6 bases. CDR3 length: 14 amino acids. CDR1 and CDR2 from the germline V gene are SGHKS and YYEKEE (reference sequence). V lost 3 bases and J lost 7, with 13 bases in between. The chain's CDR3 is CASSYEGVGEKLFF. DNA of the CDR3: TGTGCCAGCAGCTACGAGGGGGTTGGTGAAAAACTGTTTTTT.

V is TRBV6-2 or TRBV6-3 and J is TRBJ2-2; 10 bases fit TRBD2. Trimming cost V 6 bases and J 5 bases; bases outside gene matches: 12. Germline V lookup: CDR1 MNHEY, CDR2 SVGEGT. This CDR3 is built from 17 residues. The CDR3 region has the DNA TGTGCCAGCAGCCTCCTAGCGGGAGAGGTCAATACCGGGGAGCTGTTTTTT. Amino acid sequence: CASSLLAGEVNTGELFF.

CDR3 in amino acids: CASSESGGQAEQYF. DNA of the CDR3: TGTGCCAGCAGTGAATCCGGGGGGCAGGCCGAGCAGTACTTC. V usage is TRBV25-1 and J usage is TRBJ2-7; tentatively, D is TRBD2 (7 bases). Germline lookup yields CDR1 MGHDK and CDR2 SYGVNS. V was cut by 1 base and J by 6 bases, with 13 bases left in between. This CDR3 is built from 14 residues.